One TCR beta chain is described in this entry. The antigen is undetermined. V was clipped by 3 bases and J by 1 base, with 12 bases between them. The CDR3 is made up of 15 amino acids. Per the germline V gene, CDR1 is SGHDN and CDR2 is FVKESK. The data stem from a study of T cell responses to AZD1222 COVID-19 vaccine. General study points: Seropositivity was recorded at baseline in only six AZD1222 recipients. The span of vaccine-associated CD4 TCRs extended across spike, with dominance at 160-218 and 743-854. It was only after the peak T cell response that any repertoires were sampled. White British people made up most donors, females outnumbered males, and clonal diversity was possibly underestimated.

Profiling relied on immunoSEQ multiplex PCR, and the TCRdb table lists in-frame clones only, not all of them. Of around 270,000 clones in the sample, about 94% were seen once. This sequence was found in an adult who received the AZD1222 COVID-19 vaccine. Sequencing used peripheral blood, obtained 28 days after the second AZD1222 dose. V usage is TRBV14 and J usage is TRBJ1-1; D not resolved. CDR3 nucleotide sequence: TGTGCCAGCAGCCAGTGGAGAGCAAGGAACACTGAAGCTTTCTTT. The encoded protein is CASSQWRARNTEAFF.